This T cell receptor (beta chain) was documented in a study of T cells in Graves' hyperthyroidism and ophthalmopathy. Points from the study as a whole: Blood also carried most thyroid clonotypes expanded above 0.001.

The PBMCs were sourced from fresh peripheral blood (10 ml). Amplification of TCR beta CDR3 regions used RNA as the template. The HTBI set primed first-round TCR CDR3 RT-PCR. TCRdb called the multiplex PCR reads again in MiXCR, with one record for every CDR3 protein. The table records 450,000 to 650,000 distinct CDR3 sequences, 14% of them present only once. In the case of this clonotype: Its antigen is undetermined.

The CDR3 loop spans 12 amino acids. V was shortened by 2 bases and J by 7 bases, with 9 bases between the two germline ends. Per germline, CDR1 MGHRA and CDR2 YSYEKL. The J gene is TRBJ2-7, the V gene TRBV4-1; D remains ambiguous. The source material was blood. The clonotype originates from a woman aged 18-29 years with Graves' ophthalmopathy. Written as DNA, the CDR3 is TGCGCCAGCAGCCAAAACGAAAGGGAGCAGTACTTC. This gives the protein CASSQNEREQYF.